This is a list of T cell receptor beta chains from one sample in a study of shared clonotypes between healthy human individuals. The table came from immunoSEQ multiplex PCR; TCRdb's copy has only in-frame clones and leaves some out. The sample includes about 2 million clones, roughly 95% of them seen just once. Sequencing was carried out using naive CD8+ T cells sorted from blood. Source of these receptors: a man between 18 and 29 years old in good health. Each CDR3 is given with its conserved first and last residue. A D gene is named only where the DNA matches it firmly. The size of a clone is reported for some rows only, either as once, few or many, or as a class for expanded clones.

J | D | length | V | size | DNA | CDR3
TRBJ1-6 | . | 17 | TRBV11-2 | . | TGTGCCAGCAGCTTCAGCCCTTCGGTTAGCTATAATTCACCCCTCCACTTT | CASSFSPSVSYNSPLHF
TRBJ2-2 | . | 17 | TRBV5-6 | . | TGTGCCAGCAGCTTGGAGGGGTCAGCGTACTACACCGGGGAGCTGTTTTTT | CASSLEGSAYYTGELFF
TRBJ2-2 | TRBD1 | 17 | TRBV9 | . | TGTGCCAGCAGCGTATCCGGGACAGGGGGCATTGCCGGGGAGCTGTTTTTT | CASSVSGTGGIAGELFF
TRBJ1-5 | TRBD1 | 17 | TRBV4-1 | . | TGCGCCAGCAGCCCTTCCGGGACAGACCTCAGCAATCAGCCCCAGCATTTT | CASSPSGTDLSNQPQHF
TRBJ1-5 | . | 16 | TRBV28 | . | TGTGCCAGCAGTCCCTCTGGACCCTTAGGCAATCAGCCCCAGCATTTT | CASSPSGPLGNQPQHF
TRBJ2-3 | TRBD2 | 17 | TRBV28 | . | TGTGCCAGCAGTCCCATCCGGACTAGATTCCGACTCGATACGCAGTATTTT | CASSPIRTRFRLDTQYF
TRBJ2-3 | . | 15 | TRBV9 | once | TGTGCCAGCAGCGGGCTGACTAGAGGGGCAGATACGCAGTATTTT | CASSGLTRGADTQYF
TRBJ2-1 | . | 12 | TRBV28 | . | TGTGCCAGCAGTTTGGGTAGCGATGAGCAGTTCTTC | CASSLGSDEQFF
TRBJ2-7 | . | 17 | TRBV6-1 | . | TGTGCCAGCAGTGACTATCACGACGGGGAGGCCTCCTACGAGCAGTACTTC | CASSDYHDGEASYEQYF
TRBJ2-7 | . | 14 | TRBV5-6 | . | TGTGCCAGCAGCTTAGACAGGGGAGGGTACGAGCAGTACTTC | CASSLDRGGYEQYF
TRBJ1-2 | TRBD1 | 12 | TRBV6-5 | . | TGTGCCAGCAGTTACCCACAGGGGGGCTACACCTTC | CASSYPQGGYTF
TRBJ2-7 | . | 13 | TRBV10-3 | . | TGTGCCATCAGTGAAGGACAATCCTACGAGCAGTACTTC | CAISEGQSYEQYF
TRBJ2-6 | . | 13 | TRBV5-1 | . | TGCGCCAGCCGTGATTCTGGGGCCAACGTCCTGACTTTC | CASRDSGANVLTF
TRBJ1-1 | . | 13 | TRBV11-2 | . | TGTGCCAGCAGCTTAACGGGGAACACTGAAGCTTTCTTT | CASSLTGNTEAFF
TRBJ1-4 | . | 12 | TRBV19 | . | TGTGCCAGTAGTGGGTGGAATGAAAAACTGTTTTTT | CASSGWNEKLFF
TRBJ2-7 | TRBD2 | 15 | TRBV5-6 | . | TGTGCCAGCAGCTTGGGAGGCGGGGGGCCCTACGAGCAGTACTTC | CASSLGGGGPYEQYF
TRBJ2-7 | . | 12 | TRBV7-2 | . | TGTGCCAGCAGCGCAGAGGTCAACGAGCAGTACTTC | CASSAEVNEQYF
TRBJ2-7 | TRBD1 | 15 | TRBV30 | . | TGTGCCTGGAGTGGAACCTCCGGGACAGGGGACGAGCAGTACTTC | CAWSGTSGTGDEQYF
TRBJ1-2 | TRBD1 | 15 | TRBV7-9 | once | TGTGCCAGCAGCTTGCCCGACAGGGGGCAAATTGGCTACACCTTC | CASSLPDRGQIGYTF
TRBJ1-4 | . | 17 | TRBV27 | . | TGTGCCAGCAGTCCGCAAACCCTCTACTCAGGGAATGAAAAACTGTTTTTT | CASSPQTLYSGNEKLFF
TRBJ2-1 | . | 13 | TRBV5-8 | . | TGTGCCAGCAGTTTGGGGATTAACAATGAGCAGTTCTTC | CASSLGINNEQFF
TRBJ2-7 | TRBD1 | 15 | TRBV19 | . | TGTGCCAGTAGTATAGGACAGGGCTTGTCCTACGAGCAGTACTTC | CASSIGQGLSYEQYF
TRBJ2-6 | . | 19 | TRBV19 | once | TGTGCCAGTAGCCTCGGCGCACAGGGAGGACTGTCTGGGGCCAACGTCCTGACTTTC | CASSLGAQGGLSGANVLTF
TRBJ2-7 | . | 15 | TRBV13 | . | TGTGCCAGCAGCGAGGGGGTTAAAAGCACCTACGAGCAGTACTTC | CASSEGVKSTYEQYF
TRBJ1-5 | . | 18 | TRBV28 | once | TGTGCCAGCAGTGAAAGACAGAGGGTACCTTATAGCAATCAGCCCCAGCATTTT | CASSERQRVPYSNQPQHF
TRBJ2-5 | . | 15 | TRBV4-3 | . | TGCGCCAGCAGCCGTGTTTGGGAGTACCAAGAGACCCAGTACTTC | CASSRVWEYQETQYF
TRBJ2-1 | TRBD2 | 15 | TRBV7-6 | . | TGTGCCAGCAGCTTGGCTAGCGGGAGTTTCAATGAGCAGTTCTTC | CASSLASGSFNEQFF
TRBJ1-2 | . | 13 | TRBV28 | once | TGTGCCAGCAGTTCCCGCCGAAACTATGGCTACACCTTC | CASSSRRNYGYTF
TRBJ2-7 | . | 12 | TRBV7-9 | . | TGTGCCAGCAGCTTATGGGAGTACGAGCAGTACTTC | CASSLWEYEQYF
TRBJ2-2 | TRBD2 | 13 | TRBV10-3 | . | TGTGCCATCCGGGGGGTGGACACCGGGGAGCTGTTTTTT | CAIRGVDTGELFF
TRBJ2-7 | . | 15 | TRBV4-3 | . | TGCGCCAGCAGCCAAGAGGAGTCTAGTGGCTACGAGCAGTACTTC | CASSQEESSGYEQYF
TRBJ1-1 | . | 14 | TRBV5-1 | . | TGCGCCAGCAGCTACTGGGGGACGAACACTGAAGCTTTCTTT | CASSYWGTNTEAFF
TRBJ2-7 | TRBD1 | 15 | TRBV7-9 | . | TGTGCCAGCAGCTTAGGACAGGGACCTCCCTACGAGCAGTACTTC | CASSLGQGPPYEQYF
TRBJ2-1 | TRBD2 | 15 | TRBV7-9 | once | TGTGCCAGCATCATCGGGAGGGGTCAGCATAATGAGCAGTTCTTC | CASIIGRGQHNEQFF
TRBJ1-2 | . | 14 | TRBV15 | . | TGTGCCACCAGCGAACTGGGTGGTAACTATGGCTACACCTTC | CATSELGGNYGYTF
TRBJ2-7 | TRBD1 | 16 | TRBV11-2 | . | TGTGCCAGCAGCTTAGTATTCGGGACAGCCTCCTACGAGCAGTACTTC | CASSLVFGTASYEQYF
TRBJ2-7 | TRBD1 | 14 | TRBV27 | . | TGTGCCAGCAAACTGACAGGGGCCCACTACGAGCAGTACTTC | CASKLTGAHYEQYF
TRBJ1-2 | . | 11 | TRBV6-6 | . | TGTGCCAGCTACAGGGTATCAGGCTACACCTTC | CASYRVSGYTF
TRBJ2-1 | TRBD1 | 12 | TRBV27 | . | TGTGCCAGTGGGGGAGGTGCGGGACAGGCGTTCTTC | CASGGGAGQAFF
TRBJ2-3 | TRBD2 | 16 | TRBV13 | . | TGTGCCAGCAGCTTATCGCCCGGACTAGCGGGAGATACGCAGTATTTT | CASSLSPGLAGDTQYF
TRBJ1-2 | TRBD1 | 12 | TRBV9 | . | TGTGCCAGCAGCGCAGGGGGCTGGGGCTACACCTTC | CASSAGGWGYTF
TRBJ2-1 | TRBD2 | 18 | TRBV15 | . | TGTGCCACCAGCCGGGGACTAGCGGGGCTAAGCTCCTACAATGAGCAGTTCTTC | CATSRGLAGLSSYNEQFF